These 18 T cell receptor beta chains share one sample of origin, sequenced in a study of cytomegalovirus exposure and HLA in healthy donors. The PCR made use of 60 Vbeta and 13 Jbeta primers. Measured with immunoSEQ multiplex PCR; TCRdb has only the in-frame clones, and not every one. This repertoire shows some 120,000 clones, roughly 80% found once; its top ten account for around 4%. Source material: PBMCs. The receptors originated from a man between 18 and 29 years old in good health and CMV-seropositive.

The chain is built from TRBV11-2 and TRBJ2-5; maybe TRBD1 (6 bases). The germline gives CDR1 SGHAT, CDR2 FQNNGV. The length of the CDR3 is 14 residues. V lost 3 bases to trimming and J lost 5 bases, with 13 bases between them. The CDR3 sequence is CASSLSQGYETQYF. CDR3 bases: TGTGCCAGCAGCTTGTCCCAGGGGTACGAGACCCAGTACTTC.

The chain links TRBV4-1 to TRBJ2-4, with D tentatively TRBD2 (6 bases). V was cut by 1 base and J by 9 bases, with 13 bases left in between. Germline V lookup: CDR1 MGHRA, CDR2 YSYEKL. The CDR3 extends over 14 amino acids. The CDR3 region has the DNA TGCGCCAGCAGCCAAGCTAGGTGGAGGGGCATTCAGTACTTC. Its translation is CASSQARWRGIQYF.

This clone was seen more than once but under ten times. CDR3 coding DNA: TGTGCCAGCAGTCCAAAAGGAACACGACATGTAGCTTTCTTT. As protein: CASSPKGTRHVAFF. The V and J genes are TRBV6-6 and TRBJ1-1, with D uncertain. The CDR3 totals 14 residues. V shed 5 bases and J shed 10 bases, with 20 bases lying between them. Germline assignment: CDR1 MNHNY and CDR2 SVGAGI (reference sequence).

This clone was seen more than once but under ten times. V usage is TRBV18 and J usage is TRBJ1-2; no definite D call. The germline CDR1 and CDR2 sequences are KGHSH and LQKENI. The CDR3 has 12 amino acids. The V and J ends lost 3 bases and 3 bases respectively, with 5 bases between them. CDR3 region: CASSPEDYGYTF. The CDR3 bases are TGTGCCAGCTCACCCGAGGACTATGGCTACACCTTC.

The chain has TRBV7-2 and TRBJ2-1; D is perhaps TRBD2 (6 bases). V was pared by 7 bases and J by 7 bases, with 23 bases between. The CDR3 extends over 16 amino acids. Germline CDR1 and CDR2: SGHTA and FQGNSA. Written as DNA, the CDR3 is TGTGCCAGCAACCCCATGGCTAGCGTTAACGGAAATGAGCAGTTCTTC. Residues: CASNPMASVNGNEQFF.

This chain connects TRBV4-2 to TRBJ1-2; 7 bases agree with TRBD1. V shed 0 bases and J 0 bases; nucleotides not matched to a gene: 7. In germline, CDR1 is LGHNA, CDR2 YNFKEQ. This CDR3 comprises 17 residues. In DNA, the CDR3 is TGTGCCAGCAGCCAAGACGGAACCGGGACAGCTAACTATGGCTACACCTTC. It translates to CASSQDGTGTANYGYTF.

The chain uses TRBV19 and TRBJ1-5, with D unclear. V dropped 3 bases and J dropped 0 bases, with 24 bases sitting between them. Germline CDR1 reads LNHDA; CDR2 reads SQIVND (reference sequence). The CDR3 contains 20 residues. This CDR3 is CASSIRRGWTLGDSNQPQHF. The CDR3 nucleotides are TGTGCCAGTAGTATTCGGAGAGGGTGGACTTTGGGAGATAGCAATCAGCCCCAGCATTTT.

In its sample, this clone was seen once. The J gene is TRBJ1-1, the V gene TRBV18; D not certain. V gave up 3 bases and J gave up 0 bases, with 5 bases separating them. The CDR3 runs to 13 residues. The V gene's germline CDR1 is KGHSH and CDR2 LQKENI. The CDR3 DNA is TGTGCCAGCTCACCCGCAGTGAACACTGAAGCTTTCTTT. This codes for CASSPAVNTEAFF.

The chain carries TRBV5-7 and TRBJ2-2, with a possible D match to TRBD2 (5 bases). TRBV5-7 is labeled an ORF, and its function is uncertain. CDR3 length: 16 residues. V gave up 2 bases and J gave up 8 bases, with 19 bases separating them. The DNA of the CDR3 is TGTGCCAGCAGCTTACTCGGGAACACTATCGAAGGGGAGCTGTTTTTT. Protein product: CASSLLGNTIEGELFF.

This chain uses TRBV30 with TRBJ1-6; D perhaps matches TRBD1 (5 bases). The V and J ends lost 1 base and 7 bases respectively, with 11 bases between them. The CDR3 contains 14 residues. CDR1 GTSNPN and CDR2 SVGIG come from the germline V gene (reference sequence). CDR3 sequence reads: CAWSASQGNSPLHF. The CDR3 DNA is TGTGCCTGGAGTGCCTCCCAGGGAAATTCACCCCTCCACTTT. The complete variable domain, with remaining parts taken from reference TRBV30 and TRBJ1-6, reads SQTIHQWPATLVQPVGSPLSLECTVEGTSNPNLYWYRQAAGRGLQLLFYSVGIGQISSEVPQNLSASRPQDRQFILSSKKLLLSDSGFYLCAWSASQGNSPLHFGNGTRLTVT.

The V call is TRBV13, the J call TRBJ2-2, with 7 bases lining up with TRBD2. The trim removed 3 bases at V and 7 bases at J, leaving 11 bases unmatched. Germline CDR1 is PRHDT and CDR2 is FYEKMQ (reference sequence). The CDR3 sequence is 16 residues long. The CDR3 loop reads CASSFSGGAHGGELFF. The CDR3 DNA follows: TGTGCCAGCAGCTTCTCGGGAGGAGCGCATGGCGGGGAGCTGTTTTTT.

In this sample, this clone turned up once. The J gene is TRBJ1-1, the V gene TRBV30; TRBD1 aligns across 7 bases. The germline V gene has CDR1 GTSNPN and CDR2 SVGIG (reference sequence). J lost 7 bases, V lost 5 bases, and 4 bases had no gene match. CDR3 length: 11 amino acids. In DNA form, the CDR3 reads TGTGCCTGGTCCGGGACAGATGAAGCTTTCTTT. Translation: CAWSGTDEAFF.

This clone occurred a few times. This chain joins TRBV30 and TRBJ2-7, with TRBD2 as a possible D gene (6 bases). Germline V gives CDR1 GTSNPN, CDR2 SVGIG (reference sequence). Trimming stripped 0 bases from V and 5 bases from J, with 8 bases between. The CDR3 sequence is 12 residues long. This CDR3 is CAWSVGGNEQYF. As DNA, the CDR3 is TGTGCCTGGAGTGTGGGCGGGAACGAGCAGTACTTC.

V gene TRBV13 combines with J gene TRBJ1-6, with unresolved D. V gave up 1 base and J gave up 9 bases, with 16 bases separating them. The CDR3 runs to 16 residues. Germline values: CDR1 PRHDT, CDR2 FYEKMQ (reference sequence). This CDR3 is CASSLVQAGSGSPLHF. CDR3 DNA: TGTGCCAGCAGCTTAGTTCAGGCGGGGAGCGGTTCACCCCTCCACTTT.

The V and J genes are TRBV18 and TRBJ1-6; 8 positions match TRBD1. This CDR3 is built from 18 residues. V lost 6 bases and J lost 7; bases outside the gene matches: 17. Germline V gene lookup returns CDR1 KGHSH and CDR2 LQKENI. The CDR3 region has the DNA TGTGCCAGCTCGACTGCAGGACAGGGAGGGTTAATGAATTCACCCCTCCACTTT. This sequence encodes CASSTAGQGGLMNSPLHF.

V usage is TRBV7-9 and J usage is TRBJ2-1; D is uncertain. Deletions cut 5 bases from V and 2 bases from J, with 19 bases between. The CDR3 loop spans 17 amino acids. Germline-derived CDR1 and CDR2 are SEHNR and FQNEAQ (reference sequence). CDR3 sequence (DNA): TGTGCCAGCAGCCACCCTAGTGATAACTCTCCCTACAATGAGCAGTTCTTC. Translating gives CASSHPSDNSPYNEQFF.

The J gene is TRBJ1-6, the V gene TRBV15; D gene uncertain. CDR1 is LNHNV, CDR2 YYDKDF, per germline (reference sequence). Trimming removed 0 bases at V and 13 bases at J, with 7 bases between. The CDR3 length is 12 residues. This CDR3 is CATSRDPFPLHF. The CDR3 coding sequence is TGTGCCACCAGCAGAGACCCCTTCCCCCTCCACTTT.

The CDR3 bases are TGTGCCAGCTCCCGCGGGTCACAGGGCTATGGCTACACCTTC. Protein sequence: CASSRGSQGYGYTF. The V gene is TRBV18, the J gene TRBJ1-2, with a tentative D call TRBD1 (6 bases). Between the trimmed V and J ends, which lost 6 bases and 4 bases, there was a span of 15 bases. This CDR3 has 14 amino acids. Germline V gene sequence: CDR1 KGHSH, CDR2 LQKENI.